This T cell receptor beta chain was sequenced in a study of coeliac disease. Overall study results and limits: Few TRB amino acid sequences were shared between samples; most were unique. Published gliadin-specific TRB sequences appeared in about 50% of the 18 coeliac samples, 1 of 6 controls.

A word on this clone: The target antigen is unknown.

Some clones are missing from TCRdb's copy, which holds only in-frame ones; the method was immunoSEQ multiplex PCR. The sample yields under 2,000 clones, about three quarters seen once. The CDR3 is 13 residues long. Trimming shortened V by 6 bases and J by 8 bases, and 16 bases separated the two germline ends. CDR1 KGHSH and CDR2 LQKENI come from the germline V gene. Material for sequencing was lymphocytes from the gut lamina propria. This clonotype was sampled from a human donor without celiac disease. The V gene is TRBV18, the J gene TRBJ1-2; possible D gene TRBD1, 5 bases. The CDR3 nucleotides are TGTGCCAGCTCTCTTGAAGGGGTATTCGGCTACACCTTC. This translates into CASSLEGVFGYTF.